Below are 11 T cell receptor beta chains sequenced from a single sample in a study of beta chain features in type 1 diabetes. Findings and limits, study-wide: Researchers report that Type 1 diabetes patients had moderately but significantly shorter TCRB CDR3s across all four CD4+ subsets.

The antigens these receptors bind are not known. The authors reverse transcribed all of the isolated RNA, so sequencing captured expressed TCRB transcripts. Clones were read by immunoSEQ multiplex PCR, and TCRdb kept only the in-frame ones, dropping some. This sample has 85,000 to 110,000 clones, with 25% to 35% found just once. Sequencing was performed on central memory CD4+ T cells from blood. These receptors originate from a woman younger than 30 with type 1 diabetes.

This sequence joins TRBV20-1 and TRBJ2-5; D is unresolved. The CDR3 spans 10 residues. Germline V CDR1 and CDR2: DFQATT, SNEGSKA (reference sequence). The ends were cut back, 3 bases at V and 8 bases at J, with 7 bases in the middle. The CDR3 region has the DNA TGCAGTGCTAGCCCGGTTACCCAGTACTTC. Translated, it gives CSASPVTQYF.

The V and J genes are TRBV5-1 and TRBJ2-1; D is possibly TRBD1 (6 bases). Germline values: CDR1 SGHRS, CDR2 YFSETQ. Trimming took off 2 bases at V and 5 bases at J, with 11 bases between the two ends. This CDR3 has 14 amino acids. The CDR3 is CASSLGQNNNEQFF. DNA of the CDR3: TGCGCCAGCAGCTTAGGACAGAACAACAATGAGCAGTTCTTC.

The V and J genes are TRBV18 and TRBJ1-1; no reliable D call. This CDR3 has 11 amino acids. Germline V gene data show CDR1 as KGHSH and CDR2 as LQKENI. V dropped 8 bases and J dropped 4 bases, with 8 bases sitting between them. The CDR3 DNA is TGTGCCAGCGGTCACGGCACTGAAGCTTTCTTT. Protein product: CASGHGTEAFF.

The V gene is TRBV25-1, the J gene TRBJ1-2; TRBD1 matches at 9 bases. The CDR3 has 14 amino acids. Germline assignment: CDR1 MGHDK and CDR2 SYGVNS. V trimming: 5 bases; J trimming: 5 bases; junction bases outside the gene matches: 6. CDR3 nucleotide sequence: TGTGCCAGCAGTCCGACAGGGGGGGCATATGGCTACACCTTC. It codes for CASSPTGGAYGYTF.

The gene calls are TRBV9 and TRBJ2-3; possibly TRBD2 for D (5 bases). V lost 3 bases and J 0 bases, leaving 14 bases between the germline ends. Germline V gene data show CDR1 as SGDLS and CDR2 as YYNGEE. The CDR3 is 16 residues long. CDR3 sequence reads: CASSATGVPSTDTQYF. The DNA for the CDR3 is TGTGCCAGCAGCGCGACCGGGGTCCCTAGCACAGATACGCAGTATTTT.

CDR3: CASSTTLAYGYNEQFF. In nucleotides, the CDR3 is TGTGCCAGCTCAACCACTCTCGCGTATGGCTACAATGAGCAGTTCTTC. This rearrangement joins TRBV18 to TRBJ2-1; D remains ambiguous. The CDR3 has 16 residues. Germline CDR1 KGHSH, CDR2 LQKENI. Trimming took 5 bases from V and 3 from J, leaving 17 bases between them.

This clone was picked up a small number of times. The chain uses TRBV7-2 and TRBJ1-4; no clear D. Trimming removed 1 base from V and 2 bases from J, with 5 bases in between. The CDR3 sequence is 14 residues long. CDR1 SGHTA and CDR2 FQGNSA come from the germline V gene. The CDR3 DNA follows: TGTGCCAGCAGCTTAGGGCAGACTAATGAAAAACTGTTTTTT. Encoded protein: CASSLGQTNEKLFF.

The J gene is TRBJ2-7, the V gene TRBV6-5; 9 nucleotides match TRBD2. Germline CDR1 and CDR2: MNHEY and SVGAGI. This CDR3 comprises 15 residues. V lost 7 bases to trimming and J lost 1 base; unmatched junction nucleotides: 8. This chain's CDR3 is CASKAWTSESYEQYF. For the CDR3, the DNA is TGTGCCAGCAAGGCCTGGACTAGCGAATCCTACGAGCAGTACTTC.

The chain links TRBV27 to TRBJ1-1; D gene uncertain. CDR3 length: 15 amino acids. Looked up from germline, CDR1 is MNHEY and CDR2 is SMNVEV (reference sequence). The V gene lost 5 bases and the J gene lost 1 base, with 14 bases spanning the gap. Written as DNA, the CDR3 is TGTGCCAGCAGTCTCCCAGAGGGCGAGAACACTGAAGCTTTCTTT. Its translation: CASSLPEGENTEAFF.

This clone has only a few counts. The rearrangement uses TRBV5-1 and TRBJ2-2, with a possible D match to TRBD2 (5 bases). From germline, CDR1 is SGHRS and CDR2 YFSETQ. Trimming took off 3 bases at V and 7 bases at J, with 16 bases between the two ends. The CDR3 has 15 amino acids. The DNA for the CDR3 is TGCGCCAGCAGCTCGAAGACTACCCAGGTCGGGGAGCTGTTTTTT. This translates into CASSSKTTQVGELFF.

The chain couples TRBV9 to TRBJ1-3; D may be TRBD1 (6 bases). Germline V lookup: CDR1 SGDLS, CDR2 YYNGEE. Trimming shortened V by 0 bases and J by 8 bases, and 15 bases separated the two germline ends. This CDR3 has 15 amino acids. This CDR3 reads CASSVAGQPGHTIYF. CDR3 nucleotide sequence: TGTGCCAGCAGCGTAGCCGGACAGCCTGGGCACACCATATATTTT.